This T cell receptor beta chain was identified in a study of T cell clones after liver transplantation. Background on the study: Subjects received no induction therapy and standard immunosuppression until randomization at 12-24 months post-transplant.

Per germline, CDR1 MRHNA and CDR2 SNTAGT. V was shortened by 5 bases and J by 7 bases, with 14 bases between the two germline ends. There are 13 residues in the CDR3. The method was immunoSEQ multiplex PCR; TCRdb's version includes in-frame clones alone and lacks a portion of them. The repertoire holds 53,000 or so clones, with roughly 80% as singletons. The origin of this receptor is a human donor who received a liver transplant. The sequenced sample was CD4+ T cells from blood, obtained before liver transplant. The rearrangement joins TRBV6-4 to TRBJ1-1, with D perhaps TRBD1 (5 bases). The CDR3 reads CASSTLLGGEAFF. CDR3 in DNA: TGTGCCAGCAGTACCCTTTTGGGGGGTGAAGCTTTCTTT.